This paragraph covers one T cell receptor beta chain sequence. The sample belongs to a study of T cell changes during pregnancy in multiple sclerosis. Profiling relied on immunoSEQ multiplex PCR, and the TCRdb table lists in-frame clones only, not all of them. This table has tens of thousands of clones, 85% to 95% appearing once. This sequence was found in a female donor with multiple sclerosis, enrolled in a pregnancy study. Sequenced material: peripheral blood, taken in the third trimester of pregnancy.

Here the CDR3 DNA reads TGTGCCAGCAGCGTAGGCGGGGCAACTAATGAAAAACTGTTTTTT. Protein product: CASSVGGATNEKLFF. The chain couples TRBV9 to TRBJ1-4, with D uncertain. Between the trimmed V and J ends, which lost 0 bases and 0 bases, there was a span of 6 bases. Germline assignment: CDR1 SGDLS and CDR2 YYNGEE. CDR3 length equals 15 residues.